This record covers a single T cell receptor beta chain. As yet, its antigen is unknown. The data are from a study of T cell repertoires in cytomegalovirus infection. As for the study in general: Evidence of both CMV infection and a matching HLA type came from public TCR beta signatures. Broader study findings: In two of eight donors, the top clonotype was HLA-C-restricted CMV-specific. Carriers of CMV and the relevant HLA type were discriminated by public TCR beta frequency.

TCRdb re-called the reads through MiXCR, storing one row per CDR3 protein. The profile shows around 630,000 distinct CDR3 sequences, approximately 25% of them singletons. J was trimmed by 5 bases and V by 5 bases; bases with no gene match: 7. Looked up from germline, CDR1 is LNHNV and CDR2 is YYDKDF (reference sequence). This CDR3 is built from 16 residues. The receptor was isolated from a human donor in good health (CMV status not recorded). Some clones in this sample may be carry-over from other donors' samples. The sequenced sample was CD8+ T cells from PBMCs. The rearrangement joins TRBV15 to TRBJ1-6; 9 nucleotides agree with TRBD1. CDR3 nucleotide sequence: TGTGCCACCAGCCTCGGACAGGGGCTTCATAATTCACCCCTCCACTTT. This codes for CATSLGQGLHNSPLHF.